This T cell receptor (beta chain) was obtained from a study of blood T cell repertoires in COVID-19. Deletions cut 3 bases from V and 2 bases from J, with 17 bases between. The germline CDR1 and CDR2 sequences are DFQATT and SNEGSKA (reference sequence). The CDR3 sequence is 16 residues long. Method: immunoSEQ multiplex PCR; TCRdb's copy keeps in-frame clones and lacks some. This table has approximately 210,000 clones, 80% to 85% appearing once. The chain uses TRBV20-1 and TRBJ1-5; D perhaps matches TRBD1 (6 bases). The sequenced material came from peripheral blood. The TCR comes from a human donor in a cohort sampled during active COVID-19. The CDR3 nucleotides read TGCAGTGCTAGTTCATTGTGGGGGCGAGGCAATCAGCCCCAGCATTTT. This sequence encodes CSASSLWGRGNQPQHF.